Following are 8 T cell receptor beta chains from one sample sequenced in a study of cytomegalovirus exposure and HLA in healthy donors. Primers for the PCR totalled 60 Vbeta and 13 Jbeta. The method was immunoSEQ multiplex PCR; TCRdb's version includes in-frame clones alone and lacks a portion of them. The sample yields around 53,000 clones, of which the top ten take up 10% to 15%. The sequenced sample was PBMCs. Every receptor here comes from a woman in her thirties in good health and CMV-seropositive.

Of note for this clone: One junction end disagrees with the germline gene, perhaps due to a read error. The same CDR3 arises from other DNA sequences in this sample as well. The chain links TRBV4-1 to TRBJ2-7; perhaps TRBD1 as D (5 bases). CDR1 is MGHRA, CDR2 YSYEKL, per germline. CDR3 length: 14 amino acids. Written as DNA, the CDR3 is TGCGCCAGCAGTGCAGGGTTTAGCTCCTACGAACAGTACTTC. It codes for CASSAGFSSYEQYF.

V usage is TRBV5-1 and J usage is TRBJ1-3; D unclear. This CDR3 has 16 residues. Germline V gene lookup returns CDR1 SGHRS and CDR2 YFSETQ. V gave up 4 bases and J gave up 0 bases, with 14 bases separating them. The CDR3 region is CASSSDGARSGNTIYF. The CDR3 DNA is TGCGCCAGCAGCAGCGACGGCGCACGCTCTGGAAACACCATATATTTT.

J is TRBJ2-7 and V is TRBV14, with TRBD1 matching 9 bases. With V trimmed by 0 bases and J by 6 bases, 9 bases remained unmatched. Germline assignment: CDR1 SGHDN and CDR2 FVKESK. CDR3 size: 16 residues. The CDR3 protein is CASSQDYDRGAGEQYF. DNA of the CDR3: TGTGCCAGCAGCCAAGATTACGACAGGGGGGCCGGCGAGCAGTACTTC.

This chain joins TRBV4-2 and TRBJ2-3, with 7 bases fitting TRBD2. Germline V gives CDR1 LGHNA, CDR2 YNFKEQ. Losses at the gene ends were 4 bases for V and 6 bases for J; bases not matched to a gene: 7. This CDR3 spans 14 amino acids. The CDR3 protein is CASSPRLATDTQYF. In DNA form, the CDR3 reads TGTGCCAGCAGCCCGCGACTAGCCACGGATACGCAGTATTTT.

V is TRBV9 and J is TRBJ2-7; 7 nucleotides agree with TRBD1. With 4 bases clipped from V and 0 bases from J, the junction kept 4 bases outside the gene matches. Germline V gene lookup returns CDR1 SGDLS and CDR2 YYNGEE. The CDR3 has 14 amino acids. The CDR3 sequence is CASSPRQGSYEQYF. The CDR3 DNA reads TGTGCCAGCAGCCCCCGACAGGGCTCCTACGAGCAGTACTTC. The full variable domain, in which reference TRBV9 and TRBJ2-7 provide the parts outside the CDR3, is DSGVTQTPKHLITATGQRVTLRCSPRSGDLSVYWYQQSLDQGLQFLIQYYNGEERAKGNILERFSAQQFPDLHSELNLSSLELGDSALYFCASSPRQGSYEQYFGPGTRLTVT.

The chain combines TRBV10-1 with TRBJ1-1; D is undetermined. Trimming removed 6 bases at V and 1 base at J, with 15 bases between. The germline V gene has CDR1 WNHNN and CDR2 SYGVQD (reference sequence). This CDR3 spans 15 amino acids. CDR3 in DNA: TGCGCCAGCAGCGGTTTATCGGCGGAGAACACTGAAGCTTTCTTT. Its translation: CASSGLSAENTEAFF.

This chain uses TRBV5-1 with TRBJ1-1; the match to TRBD1 covers 9 bases. CDR1 and CDR2 from the germline V gene are SGHRS and YFSETQ. The CDR3 is made up of 14 amino acids. J was trimmed by 1 base and V by 4 bases; bases with no gene match: 2. CDR3 in amino acids: CASSRTGANTEAFF. CDR3 nucleotides: TGCGCCAGCAGCCGGACAGGGGCGAACACTGAAGCTTTCTTT. The variable domain in full, with the rest retrieved from reference TRBV5-1 and TRBJ1-1, is KAGVTQTPRYLIKTRGQQVTLSCSPISGHRSVSWYQQTPGQGLQFLFEYFSETQRNKGNFPGRFSGRQFSNSRSEMNVSTLELGDSALYLCASSRTGANTEAFFGQGTRLTVV.

The DNA of the CDR3 is TGTGCCAGTAGTGTTCAGGACTGGAATCAGCCCCAGCATTTT. It codes for CASSVQDWNQPQHF. The chain combines TRBV19 with TRBJ1-5; no definite D call. Trimming cost V 5 bases and J 4 bases, with 12 bases left between them. The CDR3 is 14 amino acids. The germline CDR1 and CDR2 sequences are LNHDA and SQIVND (reference sequence).